A selection of T cell receptor beta chains follows, all from one sample in a study of T cell responses to AZD1222 COVID-19 vaccine. TCRdb's table, derived via immunoSEQ multiplex PCR, lists solely in-frame clones and lacks some. Among some 89,000 clones, roughly 90% were seen once, and the ten largest hold approximately 4.5%. Sequenced material: peripheral blood, taken on day 0 of MenACWY control vaccination. Source of these receptors: an adult in good health. The CDR3 runs from the conserved cysteine through the conserved F or W. The D gene is left open where the match is weak. Size tells how often a clone was seen (once, few, many) or the class of an expanded clone, and some rows leave it out.

V	size	J	D	DNA	CDR3
TRBV19	NA	TRBJ2-4	NA	TGTGCCAGTAGTATTATGGGGCAGGGAAGCATTCAGTACTTC	CASSIMGQGSIQYF
TRBV28	NA	TRBJ1-2	TRBD1	TGTGCCAGCAAAACGACAGGGCCTAACTATGGCTACACCTTC	CASKTTGPNYGYTF
TRBV7-7	NA	TRBJ1-3	NA	TGTGCCAGCAGCCCAGGGGTGGGTCAGGGGCCAAACACCATATATTTT	CASSPGVGQGPNTIYF
TRBV30	NA	TRBJ1-1	NA	TGTGCCTGGAGTGACAGGGACGGGACTGAAGCTTTCTTT	CAWSDRDGTEAFF
TRBV28	NA	TRBJ2-3	NA	TGTGCCAGCAGTCCCATAGAGGAACTCACAGATACGCAGTATTTT	CASSPIEELTDTQYF
TRBV5-6	NA	TRBJ2-7	NA	TGTGCCAGCAGCTTCGGTACGGACTACGAGCAGTACTTC	CASSFGTDYEQYF
TRBV7-9	NA	TRBJ2-1	TRBD2	TGTGCCAGCAGCACCCGGGAGGATCCCCTGAATGAGCAGTTCTTC	CASSTREDPLNEQFF
TRBV6-2/TRBV6-3	NA	TRBJ2-5	NA	TGTGCCAGCAGTTATAGGGGGCAAGAGACCCAGTACTTC	CASSYRGQETQYF
TRBV28	few	TRBJ2-1	NA	TGTGCCAGCAGTTTGGGTATGGTTATAGGCAGCTCCTACAATGAGCAGTTCTTC	CASSLGMVIGSSYNEQFF
TRBV14	NA	TRBJ2-5	TRBD1	TGTGCCAGCAGCTTACGGACAGGGGCCCAAGAGACCCAGTACTTC	CASSLRTGAQETQYF
TRBV7-2	NA	TRBJ2-7	TRBD1	TGTGCCAGCAGCCTTAACAGGGGGTATTTATACGAGCAGTACTTC	CASSLNRGYLYEQYF
TRBV7-9	NA	TRBJ1-5	NA	TGTGCCAGCAGCATTATTGGGGCAGGGTTGAAGGGACCCCAGCATTTT	CASSIIGAGLKGPQHF
TRBV3-1/TRBV3-2	NA	TRBJ2-1	TRBD2	TGTGCCAGCAGCCAAGAGCTGGGGGGGTTTTGGGATGAGCAGTTCTTC	CASSQELGGFWDEQFF
TRBV18	NA	TRBJ1-4	NA	TGTGCCAGCTCACCACAGGCAACCGACCAAGGCGAAAAACTGTTTTTT	CASSPQATDQGEKLFF
TRBV7-9	NA	TRBJ1-1	NA	TGTGCCAGCAGCTTAGTATCCACTGAAGCTTTCTTT	CASSLVSTEAFF
TRBV18	NA	TRBJ1-2	TRBD1	TGTGCCAGCTCACTTACAGGGGCAAACTCAGGTGGCTACACCTTC	CASSLTGANSGGYTF
TRBV29-1	NA	TRBJ2-1	TRBD2	TGCAGCGTCCACTTTAGCGGGGTCTCCTACAATGAGCAGTTCTTC	CSVHFSGVSYNEQFF
TRBV7-2	NA	TRBJ2-3	NA	TGTGCCAGCAGCTTTTATGTTGATACGCAGTATTTT	CASSFYVDTQYF
TRBV29-1	once	TRBJ2-3	NA	TGCAGCGTTGACGCAAGGACAGCAGATACGCAGTATTTT	CSVDARTADTQYF
TRBV19	NA	TRBJ2-6	TRBD1	TGTGCCAGTAGTAGGGGACAGGTCCGATCTGGGGCCAACGTCCTGACTTTC	CASSRGQVRSGANVLTF
TRBV9	NA	TRBJ2-1	TRBD2	TGTGCCAGCAGCGTAGCGGGGGGCAATGAGCAGTTCTTC	CASSVAGGNEQFF
TRBV6-2/TRBV6-3	NA	TRBJ1-4	NA	TGTGCCAGCAGTTACGGGCCGGTTAATGAAAAACTGTTTTTT	CASSYGPVNEKLFF
TRBV12-5	NA	TRBJ2-1	NA	TGTGCTAGTGGTTTCAGGGCTTCGGGTGAGCAGTTCTTC	CASGFRASGEQFF